These T cell receptor beta chains were read from a single sample in a study of shared clonotypes between healthy human individuals. Here immunoSEQ multiplex PCR was the method, and the copy in TCRdb shows in-frame clones only, minus some. Of 1 million to 1.2 million clones in the sample, roughly 80% are singletons; the top ten hold 0.89%. Sequenced sample: memory CD4+ T cells from PBMCs. These TCRs come from a man between 18 and 29 years old in good health. Some clones in this sample may be carry-over from other donors' samples. Each CDR3 is given with its conserved first and last residue. Each record gives: J gene, D gene, clone size, V gene, CDR3 DNA, CDR3 protein. A D gene is named only where the DNA matches it firmly. Size values are once, few and many counts, or a class for expanded clones, and some rows have none.

>TRBJ2-1|-|-|TRBV7-8
TGTGCCAGCAGCTCCCAACGGGGGACGAAGCAGTTCTTC
CASSSQRGTKQFF
>TRBJ1-2|-|-|TRBV28
TGTGCCAGCAGCCAAGACAGGAACTATGGCTACACCTTC
CASSQDRNYGYTF
>TRBJ2-3|-|-|TRBV20-1
TGCAGTGGAGAGGGGGAAGATACGCAGTATTTT
CSGEGEDTQYF
>TRBJ2-1|TRBD2|few|TRBV10-3
TGTGCCATCCGCGGCGCTAGCGGTACCTACAATGAGCAGTTCTTC
CAIRGASGTYNEQFF
>TRBJ1-5|-|-|TRBV29-1
TGCAGCGTTGCCTCGACAGGCTGGGATCAGCCCCAGCATTTT
CSVASTGWDQPQHF
>TRBJ2-7|TRBD1|-|TRBV5-1
TGCGCCAGCAGCGGTTCCGGGACAGACGACGAGCAGTACTTC
CASSGSGTDDEQYF
>TRBJ1-1|TRBD1|-|TRBV10-1
TGCGCCAGGGAGGGGGCCCCTAACACTGAAGCTTTCTTT
CAREGAPNTEAFF
>TRBJ1-2|-|-|TRBV5-4
TGTGCCAGCAGCCCCGTGGGGACACCGGGAGCCCCTAACTATGGCTACACCTTC
CASSPVGTPGAPNYGYTF
>TRBJ2-3|-|-|TRBV20-1
TGCAGTGCTTTAGCGTCAGATACGCAGTATTTT
CSALASDTQYF
>TRBJ2-2|TRBD1|few|TRBV2
TGTGCCAGTGGGACAGGCACCGGGGAGCTGTTTTTT
CASGTGTGELFF
>TRBJ2-4|-|-|TRBV27
TGTGCCAGCAGTGTTAGGGGGAAAAACATTCAGTACTTC
CASSVRGKNIQYF
>TRBJ1-1|TRBD1|-|TRBV5-1
TGCGCCAGCAAGGAGACCGGGACAGGTCTCTCTACTGAAGCTTTCTTT
CASKETGTGLSTEAFF
>TRBJ2-7|-|-|TRBV6-6
TGTGCCAGCAGTTCGAGGACTACCTCCGGCGAGCAGTACTTC
CASSSRTTSGEQYF
>TRBJ2-3|-|-|TRBV7-3
TGTGCCAGCAGCTTTGTCCGACCGGGTACGCAGTATTTT
CASSFVRPGTQYF
>TRBJ2-7|-|-|TRBV9
TGTGCCAGCAGCGTAGCTCAAGGGTTGTTCTACGAGCAGTACTTC
CASSVAQGLFYEQYF
>TRBJ2-7|-|-|TRBV6-5
TGTGCCAGCAGCCGCGCGGTCTTGTCCTACGAGCAGTACTTC
CASSRAVLSYEQYF
>TRBJ2-7|-|-|TRBV28
TGTGCCAGCAGTTTATGGGGGTCAGACCAAGAGCAGTACTTC
CASSLWGSDQEQYF
>TRBJ2-3|-|once|TRBV11-1
TGTGCCAGCAGCCCTTTGCTAGGCGCACGCACAGATACGCAGTATTTT
CASSPLLGARTDTQYF
>TRBJ1-1|TRBD1|few|TRBV29-1
TGCAGCGCTGAACGCAACAGGGGGTGGGGCACTGAAGCTTTCTTT
CSAERNRGWGTEAFF
>TRBJ1-1|TRBD1|-|TRBV6-5
TGTGCCAGCCATCTCTTTACAGGGGGCACTGAAGCTTTCTTT
CASHLFTGGTEAFF
>TRBJ1-3|-|once|TRBV6-1
TGTGCCAGCAGTGAAGGAGGGACTGGAAACACCATATATTTT
CASSEGGTGNTIYF
>TRBJ2-6|-|-|TRBV2
TGTGCCAGCATGGAGGGCCCGCGGTCTGGGGCCAACGTCCTGACTTTC
CASMEGPRSGANVLTF
>TRBJ2-7|TRBD1|-|TRBV2
TGTGCCAGCAGGGGACAGGGACTATCCTACGAGCAGTACTTC
CASRGQGLSYEQYF
>TRBJ1-2|-|-|TRBV19
TGTGCCAGTAGTCCGGGGCGCGGCTATGGCTACACCTTC
CASSPGRGYGYTF
>TRBJ2-1|TRBD2|few|TRBV5-6
TGTGCCAGCAGCCCGCTAGCGGGAGCCGTCAATGAGCAGTTCTTC
CASSPLAGAVNEQFF
>TRBJ2-7|TRBD1|many|TRBV7-2
TGTGCCAGCAGCGACCCGGGACAGGGGAGCTCCTACGAGCAGTACTTC
CASSDPGQGSSYEQYF
>TRBJ2-7|TRBD1|-|TRBV19
TGTGCCAGTAGTACATGGACAGGAGGATACGAGCAGTACTTC
CASSTWTGGYEQYF
>TRBJ2-3|-|few|TRBV10-3
TGTGCCATCAGGCCTGGCGGGAGCACAGATACGCAGTATTTT
CAIRPGGSTDTQYF
>TRBJ1-3|-|-|TRBV28
TGTGCCAGCAGTTTGGGGTTGGAAAACACCATATATTTT
CASSLGLENTIYF
>TRBJ2-1|TRBD2|-|TRBV28
TGTGCCAGTCAGCGGGGACGTCGGGCCTCCTACAATGAGCAGTTCTTC
CASQRGRRASYNEQFF
>TRBJ2-3|-|few|TRBV5-1
TGCGCCAGCAGCTTTCAGGTTAGCACAGATACGCAGTATTTT
CASSFQVSTDTQYF
>TRBJ1-4|TRBD1|-|TRBV6-1
TGTGCCAGCAGTGACAGGGGGTACGAAAAACTGTTTTTT
CASSDRGYEKLFF
>TRBJ2-7|TRBD2|once|TRBV7-2
TGTGCCAGCAGCTTAGTCCTAGCGGGAAGCTACGAGCAGTACTTC
CASSLVLAGSYEQYF
>TRBJ2-4|-|-|TRBV7-2
TGTGCCAGCAGCCGTGGATTAGGGGCGGGAAACATTCAGTACTTC
CASSRGLGAGNIQYF
>TRBJ2-1|TRBD2|once|TRBV27
TGTGCCACCGTAGCGGGAAACTACAATGAGCAGTTCTTC
CATVAGNYNEQFF
>TRBJ2-2|TRBD2|-|TRBV18
TGTGCCAGCTCACCAGTCCGGACTAGCGGGAACACCGGGGAGCTGTTTTTT
CASSPVRTSGNTGELFF
>TRBJ2-1|TRBD2|-|TRBV11-2
TGTGCCAGCAGCCCTATAGCGGGAACGTACAATGAGCAGTTCTTC
CASSPIAGTYNEQFF
>TRBJ2-3|TRBD1|many|TRBV18
TGTGCCAGCTCACCAGACAGGGGAGCAGCAGATACGCAGTATTTT
CASSPDRGAADTQYF
>TRBJ1-4|-|-|TRBV5-1
TGCGCCAGCGGCCACTCGACAGGCAATAATGAAAAACTGTTTTTT
CASGHSTGNNEKLFF
>TRBJ2-7|-|-|TRBV6-1
TGTGCCAGCAGTCCTACAGGTTACGAGCAGTACTTC
CASSPTGYEQYF
>TRBJ2-2|-|-|TRBV14
TGTGCCAGCAGCCAAGAGGAACAGGGTTTTCCCGGGGAGCTGTTTTTT
CASSQEEQGFPGELFF
>TRBJ1-1|-|-|TRBV29-1
TGCAGCTCACTACAGGGAGGATGGACTGAAGCTTTCTTT
CSSLQGGWTEAFF
>TRBJ1-3|-|-|TRBV6-5
TGTGCCAGCAGTTACCGGGGTAGCTCTGGAAACACCATATATTTT
CASSYRGSSGNTIYF
>TRBJ2-6|-|-|TRBV30
TGTGCCTGGAGTAGCTGGGGGCGTTCTGGGGCCAACGTCCTGACTTTC
CAWSSWGRSGANVLTF
>TRBJ2-5|-|few|TRBV7-9
TGTGCCAGCAGCTTAGGCGGAAAAGAGACCCAGTACTTC
CASSLGGKETQYF
>TRBJ2-5|-|-|TRBV5-1
TGCGCCAGCAGCCCCGGTGACCGGGGGGAGACCCAGTACTTC
CASSPGDRGETQYF
>TRBJ2-7|TRBD1|once|TRBV4-1
TGCGCCAGCAGCCAACCCCGGACAGGGCCCCGCGAGCAGTACTTC
CASSQPRTGPREQYF
>TRBJ2-3|-|-|TRBV11-3
TGTGCCAGCAGCTTAGGGACTTCTAGATACACAGATACGCAGTATTTT
CASSLGTSRYTDTQYF
>TRBJ2-4|-|once|TRBV7-2
TGTGCCAGCAGAGGGGTTTCGGACATTCAGTACTTC
CASRGVSDIQYF
>TRBJ2-3|-|few|TRBV9
TGTGCCAGCAGCGTAGAGTCCTTCACAGATACGCAGTATTTT
CASSVESFTDTQYF
>TRBJ1-4|-|-|TRBV4-2
TGTGCCAGCAGCCAAGATCGAGCCTCGAATGAAAAACTGTTTTTT
CASSQDRASNEKLFF
>TRBJ1-2|-|-|TRBV15
TGTGCCACCAGCAGAGAATGGGGGGCCACTAACTATGGCTACACCTTC
CATSREWGATNYGYTF
>TRBJ1-2|TRBD1|-|TRBV5-4
TGTGCCAGCAGCGGCAGGGGGCAGGGTGGCTACACCTTC
CASSGRGQGGYTF
>TRBJ2-3|-|-|TRBV6-5
TGTGCCAGCAGTTCCCAACAGGGGACTAGCACAGATACGCAGTATTTT
CASSSQQGTSTDTQYF
>TRBJ2-6|-|-|TRBV6-1
TGTGCCAGCAGTGAATGGGCCAGGTCGGGCGGGGCCAACGTCCTGACTTTC
CASSEWARSGGANVLTF
>TRBJ2-3|-|-|TRBV28
TGTGCCAGCAGTAGACGGGGGTCCACAGATACGCAGTATTTT
CASSRRGSTDTQYF